A selection of T cell receptor beta chains follows, all from one sample in a study of T-cell memory formation after mild COVID-19. TCRdb ran MiXCR on the 5' RACE reads and lists one entry per CDR3 protein. This sample has 250,000 to 300,000 distinct CDR3 sequences, with under 8.5% found just once. Sequencing was performed on PBMCs or a T cell subset sorted from them (not recorded which). Receptors originate from a man younger than 35 who had mild COVID-19 (a few samples of this study predate the infection). Cell type and time point are not known. Each CDR3 is given with its conserved first and last residue. The D gene is left open where the match is weak. Where a row states a size, it is once, few, many or the class of an expanded clone; other rows omit it.

D gene,clone size,J gene,V gene,CDR3 DNA,CDR3 protein
-,once,TRBJ1-4,TRBV23-1,TGCCCACTTAGACAGACAACTAATGAAAAACTGTTTTTT,CPLRQTTNEKLFF
TRBD1,few,TRBJ2-5,TRBV7-2,TGTGCCAGCAGCTCGAGACCCGGGACAGGGGGAGACCAGTACTTC,CASSSRPGTGGDQYF
TRBD2,few,TRBJ2-3,TRBV7-8,TGTGCCAGCAGCTTGGGACTAGCGGGCGTTGACACGCAGTATTTT,CASSLGLAGVDTQYF
-,few,TRBJ2-6,TRBV20-1,TGCAGTGCTAGAGGGGGGAACTCTGGGGCCAACGTCCTGACTTTC,CSARGGNSGANVLTF
TRBD1,few,TRBJ1-2,TRBV7-2,TGTGCCAGCAGCTTACCCGGGACAGAGTATGGCTACACCTTC,CASSLPGTEYGYTF
-,few,TRBJ1-1,TRBV27,TGTGCCAGCAGTTTATCGGGTGGAAGCACTGAAGCTTTCTTT,CASSLSGGSTEAFF
-,many,TRBJ2-5,TRBV10-2,TGCGCCAGCAGTGAGGGAGGGGGGCCGAGGACCCAGTACTTC,CASSEGGGPRTQYF
TRBD1,-,TRBJ2-2,TRBV12-3/TRBV12-4,TGTGCCAGCAGTCTTGACAGGGACAACACCGGGGAGCTGTTTTTT,CASSLDRDNTGELFF
TRBD1,-,TRBJ2-5,TRBV7-9,TGTGCCAGCAACTTCCGGACAGGGGTTGGGGAGACCCAGTACTTC,CASNFRTGVGETQYF
-,few,TRBJ2-5,TRBV20-1,TGCAGTGCTAGGGCGGCCGGTGGGGTAGGAGAGACCCAGTACTTC,CSARAAGGVGETQYF
-,-,TRBJ1-2,TRBV20-1,TGCAGTGCTAGAGATAGGGCTTACTATGGCTACACCTTC,CSARDRAYYGYTF
-,-,TRBJ1-2,TRBV2,TGTGCCAGCACTGCAGAAGGGCGAAGCTATGGCTACACCTTC,CASTAEGRSYGYTF
TRBD1,-,TRBJ1-3,TRBV14,TGTGCCAGCAGCCAAAGCTACGGGACAGGGTCTGGAAACACCATATATTTT,CASSQSYGTGSGNTIYF
TRBD1,-,TRBJ1-5,TRBV7-2,TGTGCCAGCAGCGACCGGGACAGGGGGAGTAATCAGCCCCAGCATTTT,CASSDRDRGSNQPQHF
-,-,TRBJ2-1,TRBV5-4,TGTGCCAGCAGCTTGATCGGGACTTACGACAATGAGCAGTTCTTC,CASSLIGTYDNEQFF
-,-,TRBJ1-1,TRBV7-2,TGTGCCAGCAGCCCAGGGGTGTTCCCTAACACTGAAGCTTTCTTT,CASSPGVFPNTEAFF
-,-,TRBJ2-7,TRBV4-2,TGTGCCAGCAGCCAAGCCCGAGGTCCTCGTGGTGGGCAGTACTTC,CASSQARGPRGGQYF
-,few,TRBJ1-1,TRBV4-3,TGCGCCAGCAGCCAAGATCCGGCAGGGTCGAACACTGAAGCTTTCTTT,CASSQDPAGSNTEAFF
TRBD1,many,TRBJ1-2,TRBV5-1,TGCGCCAGCAGCCGACCCGACAGGGGACTTCAGGGCTACACCTTC,CASSRPDRGLQGYTF
-,few,TRBJ2-3,TRBV10-3,TGTGCCATCAGTGACTTGGCAGGGGGGTTGGATACGCAGTATTTT,CAISDLAGGLDTQYF
-,-,TRBJ1-5,TRBV4-3,TGCGCCAGCAGCCTTTCAAGGGGCGCCGGCCCTTCTCAGCCCCAGCATTTT,CASSLSRGAGPSQPQHF
-,-,TRBJ2-3,TRBV9,TGTGCCAGCAGCCTGGGTCTGGAGGGTGGCACAGATACGCAGTATTTT,CASSLGLEGGTDTQYF
-,-,TRBJ1-5,TRBV18,TGTGCCAGCTCACCAGGGATTCAGCCCCAGCATTTT,CASSPGIQPQHF
-,few,TRBJ2-3,TRBV5-6,TGTGCCAGCAGCCCCCGGGATACAGGGAGGGAGTATTTT,CASSPRDTGREYF
-,-,TRBJ1-2,TRBV7-2,TGTGCCAGCAGCTATCCGTCGTATGGCTACACCTTC,CASSYPSYGYTF
-,many,TRBJ1-4,TRBV6-5,TGTGCCAGCAGTTACTCCACCTGGGCTGAAAAACTGTTTTTT,CASSYSTWAEKLFF
-,-,TRBJ2-1,TRBV5-5,TGTGCCAGCAGCTCGCCCGGGACCTACAATGAGCAGTTCTTC,CASSSPGTYNEQFF
TRBD1,-,TRBJ1-5,TRBV18,TGTGCCAGCTCACGACGGGACAGGGAATATAGCAATCAGCCCCAGCATTTT,CASSRRDREYSNQPQHF
-,-,TRBJ2-3,TRBV5-4,TGTGCCAGCAGCTTGGGGACCTCCGGCCTCACAGATACGCAGTATTTT,CASSLGTSGLTDTQYF
TRBD1,few,TRBJ2-5,TRBV20-1,TGCAGTGCAACCAAAGACAGGGGTGGTCAAGAGACCCAGTACTTC,CSATKDRGGQETQYF
-,few,TRBJ2-5,TRBV2,TGTGCCAGCAGCCAGGGGCGGACCCAAGAGACCCAGTACTTC,CASSQGRTQETQYF
-,-,TRBJ1-5,TRBV5-1,TGCGCCAGCAGCTTTGGCAGTGAAGGTCAGCCCCAGCATTTT,CASSFGSEGQPQHF
-,-,TRBJ2-7,TRBV12-3/TRBV12-4,TGTGCCAGCAGTTTTGCGCCGGGTCCCTTCGGCGAGCAGTACTTC,CASSFAPGPFGEQYF
-,few,TRBJ1-1,TRBV5-1,TGCGCCAGCAGCTTGGTACCGACCGAGGGAGCTTTCTTT,CASSLVPTEGAFF
TRBD2,-,TRBJ2-4,TRBV2,TGTGCCAGCAGTGAAGCAGGGACTAGCGGGTTACTAGCCAAAAACATTCAGTACTTC,CASSEAGTSGLLAKNIQYF
TRBD1,-,TRBJ2-2,TRBV6-2/TRBV6-3,TGTGCCAGCAGTCACGGGACAGCCGGGGAGCTGTTTTTT,CASSHGTAGELFF
-,few,TRBJ1-6,TRBV20-1,TGCAGTGCTAGAGATTACAATGGGCGGCAGATCAATTCACCCCTCCACTTT,CSARDYNGRQINSPLHF
-,-,TRBJ2-1,TRBV7-2,TGTGCCAGCAGCCCCCTTCCCCGCTCCTACAATGAGCAGTTCTTC,CASSPLPRSYNEQFF
-,-,TRBJ1-2,TRBV2,TGTGCCAGCGGCGGGGACTCCTCTAACTATGGCTACACCTTC,CASGGDSSNYGYTF
-,-,TRBJ2-3,TRBV12-3/TRBV12-4,TGTGCCAGCAGTCTGCGGTGGGCCGACACAGATACGCAGTATTTT,CASSLRWADTDTQYF
-,many,TRBJ2-4,TRBV20-1,TGCAGTGCTAGAGAAGAGGGGCGGAACATTCAGTACTTC,CSAREEGRNIQYF
-,-,TRBJ2-7,TRBV12-3/TRBV12-4,TGTGCCAGCAGCGAGAGGGGGGCGGCGGACGAGCAGTACTTC,CASSERGAADEQYF
-,few,TRBJ2-3,TRBV10-3,TGTGCCATCAGTGGAGGTAGCGGAGATACGCAGTATTTT,CAISGGSGDTQYF
TRBD2,few,TRBJ2-1,TRBV5-1,TGCGCCAGCAGCCCCAGCGGGGGACACGATAACAATGAGCAGTTCTTC,CASSPSGGHDNNEQFF
-,-,TRBJ1-2,TRBV4-1,TGCGCCAGCAGCCAAGATGAGTCGCAGGCGGCGGCCTATGGCTACACCTTC,CASSQDESQAAAYGYTF
-,-,TRBJ2-7,TRBV27,TGTGCCAGCAGTTGGGCGTCTGTTGGGAGGCAGTACTTC,CASSWASVGRQYF
-,-,TRBJ1-1,TRBV4-3,TGCGCCAGCAGCCAAGATGTGGCAGGGTGGCTTGTAACTTTCTTT,CASSQDVAGWLVTFF
-,-,TRBJ2-1,TRBV24-1,TGTGCCACCAGTGCTGCAGAAAGCTCCTACAATGAGCAGTTCTTC,CATSAAESSYNEQFF
-,-,TRBJ2-2,TRBV7-2,TGTGCCAGCAGCTTAGGGCGCGGGGTGAACACCGGGGAGCTGTTTTTT,CASSLGRGVNTGELFF
-,-,TRBJ2-7,TRBV7-6,TGTGCCAGCAGCTTCTCACCGGACTACGAGCAGTACTTC,CASSFSPDYEQYF